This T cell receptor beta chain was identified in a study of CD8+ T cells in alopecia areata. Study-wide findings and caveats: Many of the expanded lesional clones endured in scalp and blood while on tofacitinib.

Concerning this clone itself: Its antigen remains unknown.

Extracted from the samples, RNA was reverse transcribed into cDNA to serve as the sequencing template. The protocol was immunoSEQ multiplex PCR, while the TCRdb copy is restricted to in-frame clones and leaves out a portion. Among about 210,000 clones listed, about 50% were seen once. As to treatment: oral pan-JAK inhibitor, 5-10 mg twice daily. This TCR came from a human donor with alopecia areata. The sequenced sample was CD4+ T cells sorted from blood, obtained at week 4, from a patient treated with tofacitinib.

The CDR3 spells CASSLGQAGNQPQHF. The DNA for the CDR3 is TGTGCCAGCAGTTTAGGGCAGGCGGGCAATCAGCCCCAGCATTTT. The chain couples TRBV27 to TRBJ1-5; D unresolved. Per germline, CDR1 MNHEY and CDR2 SMNVEV (reference sequence). With 2 bases removed from V and 2 bases from J, the gap between germline ends came to 10 bases. The CDR3 consists of 15 residues.